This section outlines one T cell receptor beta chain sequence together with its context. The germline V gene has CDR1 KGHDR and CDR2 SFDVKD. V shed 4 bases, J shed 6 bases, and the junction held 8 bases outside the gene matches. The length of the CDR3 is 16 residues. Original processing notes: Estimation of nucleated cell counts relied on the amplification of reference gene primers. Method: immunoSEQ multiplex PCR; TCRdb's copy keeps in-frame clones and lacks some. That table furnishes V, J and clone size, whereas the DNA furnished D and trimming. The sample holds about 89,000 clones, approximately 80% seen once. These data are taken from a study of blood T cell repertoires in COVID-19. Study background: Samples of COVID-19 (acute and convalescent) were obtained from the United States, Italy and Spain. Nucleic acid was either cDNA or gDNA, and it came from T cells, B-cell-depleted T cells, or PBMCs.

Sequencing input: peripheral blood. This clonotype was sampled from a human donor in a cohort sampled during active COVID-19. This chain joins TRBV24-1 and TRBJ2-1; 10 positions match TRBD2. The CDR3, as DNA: TGTGCCACCAGTGACCCAGCGGGAGGGCCTATCAATGAGCAGTTCTTC. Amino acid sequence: CATSDPAGGPINEQFF.